The source of this TCR beta chain is a study of blood T cell repertoires in COVID-19. Across the whole study: The United States, Italy and Spain provided the acute and convalescent COVID-19 samples. T cells, B-cell-depleted T cells, or PBMCs supplied cDNA or gDNA.

Source study methods: It was from reference gene primer amplification that nucleated cell counts were estimated. Repertoires were generated with immunoSEQ multiplex PCR, while TCRdb's copy carries only in-frame clones and drops some. V and J calls and clone size follow that table, whereas D and trimming were derived from the DNA. The sample has tens of thousands of clones; around 83% are singletons. Input material: peripheral blood. The source of this sequence is a human donor in a cohort sampled during active COVID-19.

The CDR3 region is CASSLRPTGAGNTIYF. The CDR3 DNA reads TGCGCCAGCAGCTTGCGACCCACAGGGGCTGGAAACACCATATATTTT. The rearrangement joins TRBV5-1 to TRBJ1-3; 7 bases align to TRBD1. CDR1 is SGHRS, CDR2 YFSETQ, per germline. The CDR3 is 16 amino acids. J gave up 2 bases and V 1 base, and 6 bases lay outside the gene matches. Full variable domain (missing parts from reference TRBV5-1 and TRBJ1-3): KAGVTQTPRYLIKTRGQQVTLSCSPISGHRSVSWYQQTPGQGLQFLFEYFSETQRNKGNFPGRFSGRQFSNSRSEMNVSTLELGDSALYLCASSLRPTGAGNTIYFGEGSWLTVV.